The following is a T cell receptor beta chain sequence with its context. As processed by the authors: Estimation of nucleated cell counts relied on the amplification of reference gene primers. Libraries were prepared by immunoSEQ multiplex PCR; TCRdb keeps only in-frame clonotypes and omits some of them. That table is the source of V, J and clone size, and D and trimming were worked out from the DNA. The sample holds 65,000 to 75,000 clones; 80% to 85% are singletons and the top ten take over 7.5%. The data were obtained in a study of blood T cell repertoires in COVID-19. About the study: The United States, Italy and Spain provided the acute and convalescent COVID-19 samples. Sample material is recorded as cDNA or gDNA derived from T cells, B-cell-depleted T cells, or PBMCs.

The CDR3 contains 14 residues. Germline V lookup: CDR1 SEHNR, CDR2 FQNEAQ (reference sequence). With 1 base clipped from V and 4 bases from J, the junction kept 2 bases outside the gene matches. The material sequenced was peripheral blood. The source is a woman of 80 years or more with acute or convalescent COVID-19. The chain is built from TRBV7-9 and TRBJ2-3; TRBD1 aligns across 7 bases. CDR3 protein: CASSLEGASDTQYF. CDR3 DNA sequence: TGTGCCAGCAGCTTAGAGGGGGCATCAGATACGCAGTATTTT.